This entry concerns a single TCR beta chain. Antigen specificity is unknown. Findings and caveats of the study: The larger-cohort validation was restricted to a single TCR beta V-J rearrangement rather than whole repertoires. Tumor memory CD4+ T cell TCR gene usage clustered with blood and lymph node memory CD4+ cells and lymph node naive CD4+ cells.

Full-length variable regions came from constant-region reverse primers plus semi-nested Nested Universal Primer A PCR. TCRdb redid the calling of the 5' RACE reads with MiXCR, one entry per CDR3 protein. The sample lists tens of thousands of distinct CDR3 sequences, under 20% occurring once. Naive CD4+ T cells were purified with Tregs depleted by CD25. This CDR3 comprises 11 residues. Germline CDR1 is SNHLY and CDR2 is FYNNEI. The V end lost 6 bases, the J end lost 7 bases, and 9 bases lay between the germline ends. This clonotype originated in a female donor with breast cancer. The sample was naive CD4+ T cells sorted from a lymph node. Subset here: naive CD4+ T cells, CD4+CD45RA+CD25-. The rearrangement uses TRBV2 and TRBJ1-1, with a weak D call TRBD1 (6 bases). CDR3 sequence (DNA): TGTGCCAGCAGATTGACAGGTGAAGCTTTCTTT. Translated, it gives CASRLTGEAFF.